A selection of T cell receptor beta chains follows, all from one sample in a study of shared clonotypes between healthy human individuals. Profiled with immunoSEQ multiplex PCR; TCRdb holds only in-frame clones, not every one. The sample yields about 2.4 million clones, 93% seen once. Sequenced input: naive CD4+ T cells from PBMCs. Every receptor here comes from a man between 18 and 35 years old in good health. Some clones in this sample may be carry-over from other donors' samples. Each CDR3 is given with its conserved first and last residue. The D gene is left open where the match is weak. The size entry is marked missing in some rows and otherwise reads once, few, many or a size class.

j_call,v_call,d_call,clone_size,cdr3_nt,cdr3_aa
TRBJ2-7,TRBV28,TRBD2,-,TGTGCCAGCAGTTCTCCCGCAGCGGGAGCGTTCTACGAGCAGTACTTC,CASSSPAAGAFYEQYF
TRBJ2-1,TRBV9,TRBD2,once,TGTGCCAGCAGCGTGTCTAGCGGAATCTACTACAATGAGCAGTTCTTC,CASSVSSGIYYNEQFF
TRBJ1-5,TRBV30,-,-,TGTGCCTGGAGTGCCGGACAGATTAATCAGCCCCAGCATTTT,CAWSAGQINQPQHF
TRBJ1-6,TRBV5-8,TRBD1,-,TGTGCCAGCAGATTCCCCGGGACAGCGAATTCACCCCTCCACTTT,CASRFPGTANSPLHF
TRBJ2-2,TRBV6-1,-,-,TGTGCCAGCAGTGAATGGACACGCAACACCGGGGAGCTGTTTTTT,CASSEWTRNTGELFF
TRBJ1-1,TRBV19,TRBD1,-,TGTGCCAGTAGTAGGGACAGGGGCAACACTGAAGCTTTCTTT,CASSRDRGNTEAFF
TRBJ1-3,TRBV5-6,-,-,TGTGCCAGCAGCTTGTCCACAGGGACTGGAAACACCATATATTTT,CASSLSTGTGNTIYF
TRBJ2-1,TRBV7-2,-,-,TGTGCCAGCAGCCCAAACTCTGTGGGTGAGCAGTTCTTC,CASSPNSVGEQFF
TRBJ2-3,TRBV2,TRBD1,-,TGTGCCAGGGCCGGGACAGTCAGCACAGATACGCAGTATTTT,CARAGTVSTDTQYF
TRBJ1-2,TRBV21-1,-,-,TGTGCCAGCCCTAACGGGAAGGGGGCGATCGACTATGGCTACACCTTC,CASPNGKGAIDYGYTF
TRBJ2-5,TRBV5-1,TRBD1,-,TGCGCCAGCAGCTTGGTAGGGGGCGGAGAGACCCAGTACTTC,CASSLVGGGETQYF
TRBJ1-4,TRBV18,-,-,TGTGCCAGCTCACCACGGCGAGAAAAACTGTTTTTT,CASSPRREKLFF
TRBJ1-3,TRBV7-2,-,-,TGTGCCAGCACCTCGTCTGGAAACACCATATATTTT,CASTSSGNTIYF
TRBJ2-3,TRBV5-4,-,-,TGTGCCAGCAGCTTGGCCGGCAGGGCAGATACGCAGTATTTT,CASSLAGRADTQYF
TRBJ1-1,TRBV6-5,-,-,TGTGCCAGCAGTTACAACCTGGGGGCGCGGACTGAAGCTTTCTTT,CASSYNLGARTEAFF
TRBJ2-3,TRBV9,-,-,TGTGCCAGCAGCGTCAAGGGGCTTCTCCGCACAGATACGCAGTATTTT,CASSVKGLLRTDTQYF
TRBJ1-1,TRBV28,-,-,TGTGCCAGCAGTTCCCCGACGGGCGGCACTGAAGCTTTCTTT,CASSSPTGGTEAFF
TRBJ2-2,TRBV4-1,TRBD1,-,TGCGCCAGCAGCCAGGGACAGCTACTCACCGGGGAGCTGTTTTTT,CASSQGQLLTGELFF
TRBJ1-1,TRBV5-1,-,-,TGCGCCAGCAGCTTGAGCTTCACCCCGGGGAACACTGAAGCTTTCTTT,CASSLSFTPGNTEAFF
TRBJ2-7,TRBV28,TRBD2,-,TGTGCCAGCAGTACATCTGGCGGGAGTTACGAGCAGTACTTC,CASSTSGGSYEQYF
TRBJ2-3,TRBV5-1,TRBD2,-,TGCGCCAGCAGCCCGGGGACTAGCCCAAGCACAGATACGCAGTATTTT,CASSPGTSPSTDTQYF
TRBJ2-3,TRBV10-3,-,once,TGTGCCATCAGTGAGTCGTGGGGATCAGATACGCAGTATTTT,CAISESWGSDTQYF